These 16 T cell receptor beta chains were all obtained from the same sample, sequenced in a study of blood T cell repertoires in COVID-19. Assay used: immunoSEQ multiplex PCR; TCRdb lists only in-frame clones, some missing. Of 90,000 to 120,000 clones in the sample, roughly nine tenths were seen once. Sequenced input: peripheral blood. These TCRs come from a man in his forties with active or convalescent COVID-19.

This rearrangement joins TRBV5-3 to TRBJ2-2; D is perhaps TRBD1 (5 bases). TRBV5-3 is recorded as an ORF, its role being uncertain. There are 16 residues in the CDR3. V dropped 0 bases and J dropped 2 bases, with 11 bases sitting between them. The chain's CDR3 is CARSLEGRPNTGELFF. The DNA of the CDR3 is TGTGCCAGAAGCTTGGAGGGGCGGCCCAACACCGGGGAGCTGTTTTTT.

The genes are TRBV9 and TRBJ2-1; a possible D gene is TRBD1 (6 bases). This CDR3 has 15 amino acids. Germline V gene sequence: CDR1 SGDLS, CDR2 YYNGEE. V lost 1 base to trimming and J lost 4 bases, with 12 bases between them. CDR3 sequence: CASSVTAQGYNEQFF. For the CDR3, the DNA is TGTGCCAGCAGCGTAACCGCCCAGGGGTACAATGAGCAGTTCTTC.

The J gene is TRBJ2-1, the V gene TRBV6-5; a possible D gene is TRBD1 (5 bases). Germline V gives CDR1 MNHEY, CDR2 SVGAGI. V was clipped by 5 bases and J by 8 bases, with 16 bases between them. The CDR3 runs to 14 residues. This chain's CDR3 is CASSPPARAHEQFF. The CDR3, as DNA: TGTGCCAGCAGTCCCCCAGCCAGGGCCCATGAGCAGTTCTTC.

J is TRBJ1-2 and V is TRBV9; D unclear. This CDR3 region has 13 residues. Germline V gene sequence: CDR1 SGDLS, CDR2 YYNGEE. Deletions cut 2 bases from V and 8 bases from J, with 13 bases between. CDR3 loop: CASSVYVVGGYTF. CDR3 DNA: TGTGCCAGCAGCGTTTATGTGGTGGGCGGCTACACCTTC.

This sequence joins TRBV28 and TRBJ2-3, with TRBD2 identical over 9 bases. Germline CDR1 reads MDHEN; CDR2 reads SYDVKM. This CDR3 is 15 amino acids long. The trim removed 4 bases at V and 4 bases at J, leaving 6 bases unmatched. The CDR3 sequence is CASSSMGLAADTQYF. DNA of the CDR3: TGTGCCAGCAGTTCCATGGGACTAGCTGCAGATACGCAGTATTTT.

This chain uses TRBV5-1 with TRBJ2-5; 7 nucleotides agree with TRBD2. Per the germline V gene, CDR1 is SGHRS and CDR2 is YFSETQ. V lost 0 bases, J lost 0 bases, and 5 bases stayed unmatched. The CDR3 runs to 16 residues. The CDR3 DNA is TGCGCCAGCAGCTTGGTGGGTAGCGGGTACCAAGAGACCCAGTACTTC. Its translation is CASSLVGSGYQETQYF. Full variable domain (outside the CDR3, taken from reference TRBV5-1 and TRBJ2-5): KAGVTQTPRYLIKTRGQQVTLSCSPISGHRSVSWYQQTPGQGLQFLFEYFSETQRNKGNFPGRFSGRQFSNSRSEMNVSTLELGDSALYLCASSLVGSGYQETQYFGPGTRLLVL.

The gene calls are TRBV5-4 and TRBJ1-1; D possibly corresponds to TRBD1 (5 bases). V was trimmed by 5 bases and J by 1 base, leaving 15 bases between them. There are 15 residues in the CDR3. Germline V lookup: CDR1 SGHNT, CDR2 YYREEE (reference sequence). CDR3 amino acids: CASSLSDISNTEAFF. The CDR3 region has the DNA TGTGCCAGCAGTCTTTCGGACATCTCGAACACTGAAGCTTTCTTT.

This clone was seen a handful of times. The genes are TRBV5-6 and TRBJ1-4; D gene uncertain. The CDR3 runs to 13 residues. Trimming removed 1 base from V and 6 bases from J, with 7 bases in between. CDR1 is SGHDT and CDR2 is YYEEEE in the germline V gene. In DNA, the CDR3 is TGTGCCAGCAGCTTGATAGCGGATGAAAAACTGTTTTTT. Encoded protein: CASSLIADEKLFF.

The J gene is TRBJ1-2, the V gene TRBV28; D call uncertain. Trimming took 6 bases from V and 1 from J, leaving 15 bases between them. The CDR3 is made up of 15 amino acids. Germline loops: CDR1 MDHEN, CDR2 SYDVKM. For the CDR3, the DNA is TGTGCCAGCAGGGCCACCAGAGGAGATAACTATGGCTACACCTTC. Protein product: CASRATRGDNYGYTF.

The rearrangement uses TRBV18 and TRBJ2-1; TRBD2 aligns across 8 bases. In germline, CDR1 is KGHSH, CDR2 LQKENI. There are 14 residues in the CDR3. V gave up 5 bases and J gave up 6 bases; unmatched junction bases: 6. The CDR3 loop reads CASSAGTRGNEQFF. CDR3 bases: TGTGCCAGCTCAGCCGGGACTAGGGGCAATGAGCAGTTCTTC.

The chain uses TRBV30 and TRBJ2-1; a weak D match, TRBD1 (5 bases). This CDR3 is 12 amino acids long. Trimming left V 2 bases short and J 4 bases short, with 6 bases between. The V gene's germline CDR1 is GTSNPN and CDR2 SVGIG (reference sequence). The CDR3 loop is CAWSRQYNEQFF. The CDR3 nucleotides are TGTGCCTGGAGTCGACAGTACAATGAGCAGTTCTTC.

V usage is TRBV10-3 and J usage is TRBJ2-1, with 12 positions matching TRBD2. The CDR3 has 15 residues. V gave up 10 bases and J gave up 0 bases; unmatched junction bases: 4. Germline CDR1 and CDR2: ENHRY and SYGVKD. The CDR3 reads CASGLAGSSYNEQFF. CDR3 coding DNA: TGTGCCAGCGGACTAGCGGGGAGCTCCTACAATGAGCAGTTCTTC.

The rearrangement uses TRBV10-2 and TRBJ2-1; 11 nucleotides agree with TRBD1. Germline V gives CDR1 WSHSY, CDR2 SAAADI. J lost 7 bases, V lost 7 bases, and 15 bases had no gene match. This CDR3 is 17 amino acids long. CDR3 bases: TGCGCCAGCATTAGGCCAAATACCCGGGACAGGGGGAATGAGCAGTTCTTC. Its translation: CASIRPNTRDRGNEQFF.

This chain uses TRBV3-1 (or the pseudogene TRBV3-2) with TRBJ1-1; perhaps TRBD1 as D (5 bases). This CDR3 region has 15 residues. Germline-derived CDR1 and CDR2 are LGHDT and YNNKEL (reference sequence). The V gene lost 8 bases and the J gene lost 5 bases, with 21 bases spanning the gap. The CDR3 region is CASGQTGQGGTEAFF. CDR3 DNA: TGTGCCAGCGGACAAACGGGGCAGGGAGGAACTGAAGCTTTCTTT.

This clone was counted between two and nine times. This CDR3 reads CASTRPGADTQYF. The CDR3 nucleotides are TGTGCCAGCACTCGTCCAGGGGCAGATACGCAGTATTTT. The genes are TRBV27 and TRBJ2-3; D is perhaps TRBD1 (6 bases). Trimming shortened V by 7 bases and J by 4 bases, and 12 bases separated the two germline ends. Per germline, CDR1 MNHEY and CDR2 SMNVEV (reference sequence). This CDR3 contains 13 residues.

This clone was observed a single time. V is TRBV7-9 and J is TRBJ1-2, with 7 bases fitting TRBD1. The CDR3 runs 14 residues. Germline lookup yields CDR1 SEHNR and CDR2 FQNEAQ (reference sequence). V was clipped by 5 bases and J by 4 bases; unmatched bases: 7. CDR3 loop: CASSEPGGAYGYTF. The CDR3 bases are TGTGCCAGCAGCGAGCCAGGGGGTGCCTATGGCTACACCTTC.